Each of the 23 T cell receptor beta chains below was sequenced from the same sample in a study of graft-versus-host responses after intestinal transplantation. Using immunoSEQ multiplex PCR, the repertoire was profiled, and TCRdb retains in-frame clones only, with some absent. Among fewer than 150,000 clones listed, 90% to 95% were seen once. Antigen specificity for these receptors is unknown. The specimen comprised unstimulated CD4+ T cells sorted from spleen or lymph node cells, sampled before intestinal transplant. The receptors come from a human donor who received an intestinal transplant.

The V and J genes are TRBV27 and TRBJ1-3; TRBD1 might be the D (6 bases). Looked up from germline, CDR1 is MNHEY and CDR2 is SMNVEV (reference sequence). The CDR3 sequence is 13 residues long. The V gene lost 5 bases and the J gene lost 11 bases, with 16 bases spanning the gap. The CDR3 nucleotides are TGTGCCAGCAGTCCCCAAACAGGGAGGCCCATATATTTT. The encoded protein is CASSPQTGRPIYF.

The CDR3 region has the DNA TGTGCCAGCAGCTCCGGGACAGGTAATCAGCCCCAGCATTTT. Amino acids: CASSSGTGNQPQHF. V usage is TRBV7-6 and J usage is TRBJ1-5, with 8 bases fitting TRBD1. CDR1 is SGHVS and CDR2 is FNYEAQ in the germline V gene. The CDR3 has 14 residues. V was clipped by 4 bases and J by 4 bases; unmatched bases: 3.

V and J are TRBV7-2 and TRBJ2-5, with D perhaps TRBD2 (7 bases). The CDR3 spans 14 residues. Trimming cost V 0 bases and J 7 bases, with 12 bases left between them. Germline CDR1 reads SGHTA; CDR2 reads FQGNSA. The CDR3 coding sequence is TGTGCCAGCAGCTTAGCCGGGGGGCCGGGGACCCAGTACTTC. Its protein product is CASSLAGGPGTQYF.

The chain employs TRBV4-2 and TRBJ1-3; tentative D call: TRBD1 (5 bases). Germline CDR1 is LGHNA and CDR2 is YNFKEQ. The CDR3 contains 16 residues. V was cut by 1 base and J by 0 bases, with 10 bases left in between. CDR3 nucleotides: TGTGCCAGCAGCCAAGGCGGGGCTAACTCTGGAAACACCATATATTTT. Protein sequence: CASSQGGANSGNTIYF.

This chain joins TRBV5-1 and TRBJ1-1; D is unclear. The CDR3 loop spans 13 amino acids. V dropped 0 bases and J dropped 6 bases, with 9 bases sitting between them. Germline V CDR1 and CDR2: SGHRS, YFSETQ. The CDR3 here is CASSLVSGAEAFF. The CDR3 coding sequence is TGCGCCAGCAGCTTGGTTTCGGGAGCTGAAGCTTTCTTT.

CDR3 sequence reads: CASSLVAGVGMNTEAFF. As DNA, the CDR3 is TGTGCCAGCAGCTTAGTAGCGGGGGTAGGGATGAACACTGAAGCTTTCTTT. V gene TRBV11-2 combines with J gene TRBJ1-1; D is perhaps TRBD1 (5 bases). CDR1 and CDR2 from the germline V gene are SGHAT and FQNNGV. CDR3 length: 17 amino acids. The V gene lost 1 base and the J gene lost 0 bases, with 15 bases spanning the gap. Complete variable domain (other parts from reference TRBV11-2 and TRBJ1-1): EAGVAQSPRYKIIEKRQSVAFWCNPISGHATLYWYQQILGQGPKLLIQFQNNGVVDDSQLPKDRFSAERLKGVDSTLKIQPAKLEDSAVYLCASSLVAGVGMNTEAFFGQGTRLTVV.

This sequence joins TRBV29-1 and TRBJ2-1; D gene ambiguous. Looked up from germline, CDR1 is SQVTM and CDR2 is ANQGSEA. The V end was cut by 8 bases, the J end by 2 bases, with 13 bases between. The CDR3 has 13 amino acids. CDR3 amino acids: CSTVKGTYNEQFF. CDR3 sequence (DNA): TGCAGCACCGTCAAAGGTACCTACAATGAGCAGTTCTTC.

This clone was recorded a few times. This chain uses TRBV5-1 with TRBJ1-1, with 8 nucleotides matching TRBD1. Germline CDR1 is SGHRS and CDR2 is YFSETQ. The CDR3 extends over 17 amino acids. Germline trimming cut 1 base from V and 1 base from J; bases unmatched to any gene: 9. The CDR3 loop is CASSLSLQGVGNTEAFF. The CDR3 DNA sequence: TGCGCCAGCAGCTTGTCCTTACAGGGGGTAGGGAACACTGAAGCTTTCTTT.

The genes are TRBV19 and TRBJ2-7; 10 positions match TRBD2. The CDR3 spans 15 residues. Germline V gives CDR1 LNHDA, CDR2 SQIVND (reference sequence). J was trimmed by 4 bases and V by 3 bases; bases with no gene match: 6. CDR3 coding DNA: TGTGCCAGTAGTATTGGAGCGGGGGGGACTTACGAGCAGTACTTC. Its translation is CASSIGAGGTYEQYF.

This chain connects TRBV2 to TRBJ2-5; 8 bases map to TRBD2. The V gene end was trimmed by 6 bases and the J gene end by 4 bases; junction bases not matched to a gene: 1. The CDR3 totals 12 residues. The germline CDR1 and CDR2 sequences are SNHLY and FYNNEI. The CDR3 spells CASSGRGETQYF. The DNA for the CDR3 is TGTGCCAGCAGCGGGAGGGGAGAGACCCAGTACTTC.

The chain combines TRBV6-1 with TRBJ1-4, with TRBD1 as a possible D gene (6 bases). CDR1 MNHNS and CDR2 SASEGT come from the germline V gene. This CDR3 is 14 amino acids long. Trimming cost V 6 bases and J 7 bases, with 15 bases left between them. The CDR3 loop reads CASRQGSLGEKLFF. For the CDR3, the DNA is TGTGCCAGCAGACAGGGTAGTCTCGGTGAAAAACTGTTTTTT.

The genes are TRBV30 and TRBJ1-4; D uncertain. V lost 4 bases and J lost 5, with 11 bases in between. CDR1 and CDR2 (germline): GTSNPN, SVGIG (reference sequence). The CDR3 runs 13 residues. The DNA of the CDR3 is TGTGCCTGGACACCAGGCGAAAATGAAAAACTGTTTTTT. This gives the protein CAWTPGENEKLFF.

V and J are TRBV6-1 and TRBJ2-5; TRBD1 is a possible D gene (6 bases). Per germline, CDR1 MNHNS and CDR2 SASEGT. This CDR3 comprises 13 residues. V was cut by 6 bases and J by 1 base, with 9 bases left in between. The CDR3 is CASRRQAQETQYF. The CDR3, as DNA: TGTGCCAGCAGACGACAGGCCCAAGAGACCCAGTACTTC.

The rearrangement uses TRBV11-3 and TRBJ2-1; 7 bases map to TRBD2. The germline V gene encodes CDR1 SGHNT and CDR2 YENEEA. This CDR3 is 15 amino acids long. The V gene end was trimmed by 5 bases and the J gene end by 0 bases; junction bases not matched to a gene: 4. The CDR3 reads CASSPSGTSYNEQFF. CDR3 sequence (DNA): TGTGCCAGCAGCCCAAGCGGGACCTCCTACAATGAGCAGTTCTTC.

On this clone: One junction end disagrees with the germline gene, perhaps due to a read error. In DNA form, the CDR3 reads TGCAGTGCGGACCGAGGGATCTTC. Translating it yields CSADRGIF. The chain uses TRBV20-1 and TRBJ2-1, with a possible D match to TRBD2 (5 bases). The length of the CDR3 is 8 residues. The germline V gene encodes CDR1 DFQATT and CDR2 SNEGSKA (reference sequence).

This chain joins TRBV5-1 and TRBJ2-5, with D possibly being TRBD2 (6 bases). The germline gives CDR1 SGHRS, CDR2 YFSETQ. The CDR3 sequence is 14 residues long. Trimming took off 0 bases at V and 5 bases at J, with 11 bases between the two ends. In DNA, the CDR3 is TGCGCCAGCAGCTTGGCGGGGGTGATCGAGACCCAGTACTTC. Translating gives CASSLAGVIETQYF.

The V gene is TRBV19, the J gene TRBJ1-5; TRBD1 is a possible D gene (5 bases). Looked up from germline, CDR1 is LNHDA and CDR2 is SQIVND (reference sequence). The CDR3 covers 18 residues. Trimming took 9 bases from V and 0 from J, leaving 24 bases between them. The CDR3 bases are TGTGCCAGGGTTGCCGACAGACAGATATTTACTAGCAATCAGCCCCAGCATTTT. Protein sequence: CARVADRQIFTSNQPQHF.

This clone was seen a single time. The chain employs TRBV18 and TRBJ2-3; no clear D gene. The CDR3 runs 13 residues. Germline V CDR1 and CDR2: KGHSH, LQKENI. V lost 4 bases, J lost 0 bases, and 5 bases lay in between. CDR3 DNA: TGTGCCAGCTCACGCGGTAGCACAGATACGCAGTATTTT. Its translation is CASSRGSTDTQYF. The complete variable domain, with remaining parts taken from reference TRBV18 and TRBJ2-3, reads NAGVMQNPRHLVRRRGQEARLRCSPMKGHSHVYWYRQLPEEGLKFMVYLQKENIIDESGMPKERFSAEFPKEGPSILRIQQVVRGDSAAYFCASSRGSTDTQYFGPGTRLTVL.

The chain is built from TRBV11-3 and TRBJ1-1; the D is unclear. V was cut by 6 bases and J by 2 bases, with 13 bases left in between. Germline assignment: CDR1 SGHNT and CDR2 YENEEA. The CDR3 totals 14 residues. CDR3 sequence reads: CASSSVGRNTEAFF. CDR3 DNA: TGTGCCAGCAGTTCGGTGGGGAGAAACACTGAAGCTTTCTTT. Full variable domain (outside the CDR3, taken from reference TRBV11-3 and TRBJ1-1): EAGVVQSPRYKIIEKKQPVAFWCNPISGHNTLYWYLQNLGQGPELLIRYENEEAVDDSQLPKDRFSAERLKGVDSTLKIQPAELGDSAVYLCASSSVGRNTEAFFGQGTRLTVV.

This clone was picked up one time. The chain employs TRBV19 and TRBJ2-1, with 8 bases matching TRBD2. Looked up from germline, CDR1 is LNHDA and CDR2 is SQIVND (reference sequence). After removal of 3 bases from V and 8 bases from J, the junction contained 9 bases not matched to a gene. This CDR3 is 15 amino acids long. This chain's CDR3 is CASSMIPGGLDEQFF. The CDR3 DNA reads TGTGCCAGTAGTATGATACCGGGGGGGCTCGATGAGCAGTTCTTC.

This rearrangement joins TRBV7-9 to TRBJ2-7; D remains ambiguous. Germline V lookup: CDR1 SEHNR, CDR2 FQNEAQ (reference sequence). The CDR3 has 13 amino acids. Trimming removed 6 bases from V and 2 bases from J, with 11 bases in between. The CDR3 DNA reads TGTGCCAGCAGATTGGACGGACCCTACGAGCAGTACTTC. Its translation: CASRLDGPYEQYF.

J is TRBJ2-5 and V is TRBV5-1; D is undetermined. V gave up 2 bases and J gave up 1 base, with 6 bases separating them. Germline V gives CDR1 SGHRS, CDR2 YFSETQ. The length of the CDR3 is 13 residues. The CDR3 DNA is TGCGCCAGCAGCTTCGGAATCCAAGAGACCCAGTACTTC. Translation: CASSFGIQETQYF.

The rearrangement links TRBV11-1 to TRBJ2-1, with D possibly matching TRBD1 (5 bases). The CDR3 extends over 16 amino acids. Germline V gives CDR1 SGHAT, CDR2 FQDESV (reference sequence). V was trimmed by 1 base and J by 0 bases, leaving 10 bases between them. CDR3 DNA sequence: TGTGCCAGCAGCTTAGAGTCCGACAGCTCCTACAATGAGCAGTTCTTC. It is translated as CASSLESDSSYNEQFF.